This T cell receptor (beta chain) was recovered during a study of OX40 agonist ivuxolimab in advanced cancers. Study-level points and caveats: There were, on average, more expanded clones in CD8+ T cells than in CD4+. Circulating CD4+ and CD8+ T cells showed clonal expansion by week 6 at 0.1 to 3.0 mg/kg.

Collection of blood occurred at baseline, at cycle 4 day 1, and at cycle 7 day 1. With 3 bases removed from V and 6 bases from J, the gap between germline ends came to 15 bases. This CDR3 region has 14 residues. CDR1 and CDR2 from the germline V gene are MDHEN and SYDVKM. Regarding this clone: Its specificity is unknown.

Some clones are missing from TCRdb's copy, which holds only in-frame ones; the method was immunoSEQ multiplex PCR. The data show 20,000 or so clones, with around four fifths seen just once and roughly an eighth held by the top ten. The source of this sequence is an adult with an advanced solid tumor such as melanoma, head and neck, liver or kidney cancer. The genes are TRBV28 and TRBJ2-7; either TRBD1 or TRBD2 may supply D (5 bases each). Sequencing was performed on CD4+ or CD8+ T cells sorted from blood, taken in a trial of the OX40 agonist ivuxolimab. Here the CDR3 reads CASSLTGTAAEQYF. CDR3 nucleotide sequence: TGTGCCAGCAGTTTGACCGGGACGGCGGCCGAGCAGTACTTC.